This entry is about one T cell receptor beta chain. Its cognate antigen has yet to be identified. The record has no base qualities; no much larger clone is one base away. This record comes from a study of blood T cell repertoires in COVID-19 (dated by TCRdb to 2018 to 2021). Regarding the study in general: The collaborator samples originated in the United States, Italy and Spain and spanned the acute and convalescent phases of COVID-19. Samples were obtained from the ongoing ImmuneRACE study (first 160 participants) and from 1,200 or so subjects provided by 6 global collaborators. The repertoires were made available in a free public database intended to serve as a resource for research on the immune response to SARS-CoV-2. HLA class I and class II types, where available, came from metadata supplied by the sample provider rather than from assay-based typing. A de-identified subject ID, COVID-19 status, age in years and sex were almost always included in the sample metadata. The prospective study material was composed of cDNA or gDNA derived from T cells, B-cell-depleted T cells, or PBMCs. Deeply sampled blood TCRbeta repertoires from subjects exposed to, actively infected with, or recovered from COVID-19 were included in the dataset. Study-wide conclusions, independent of this receptor: The quantity of clinical and demographic metadata differed by source and by participant and was supplied without curation.

The immunoSEQ Assay, a bias-controlled multiplex PCR, was used to amplify TCRbeta CDR3 regions from genomic DNA. The original pipeline was this. The number of nucleated cells in each sample was estimated from the amplification of reference gene primers within the assay. To quantify the absolute abundance of each unique TCRbeta CDR3 rearrangement, sequence reads were collapsed and filtered. For each sample, productive Simpson clonality was calculated as the square root of Simpson's diversity index over productive rearrangements. TCRdb carries this immuneACCESS record with in-frame sequences only. Its versions omit some clonotypes, under half of them owing to an unresolved V gene in the studies checked, with the rest unexplained. V and J calls plus clone size are reproduced from that table; the DNA served to infer D and trimming. The sample data list 55,000 to 75,000 clones, and more than 75% of these were observed just once. Approximately 8% of the sample is held by the ten biggest clonotypes.

Collaborating institutions collected whole blood in K2EDTA tubes following their own protocols. For TCRbeta analysis, collaborators shipped samples as frozen whole blood, isolated PBMCs, or DNA extracted from either of those sample types. The CDR3 runs 15 amino acids, cysteine and phenylalanine included. The only DNA kept is the CDR3, 45 bases in frame from the first base. For CDR1 and CDR2, the germline V gene lists MGHDK and SYGVNS. V lost 2 bases and J lost 1 base; the stretch between them is 11 bases long. This clonotype was obtained from a man in his fifties with active COVID-19. The receptor chain draws on TRBV25-1 and TRBJ1-2, with TRBD1 tentatively as D gene (5 bases match). Sequencing input: peripheral blood. The CDR3 protein is CASSEEGRGNYGYTF. In nucleotide form, the sequence is TGTGCCAGCAGTGAAGAGGGGAGGGGTAACTATGGCTACACCTTC.